Reported below is one T cell receptor gamma chain. The antigen remains undetermined. TRG repertoires were amplified with LymphoTrack primers from 150 to 250 ng of biopsy DNA. TCRdb redid the clone calls on the multiplex PCR reads with CATT. The sample records 350 to 400 gamma-chain clones, 51% being singletons. The data are from a study of intestinal T cells in coeliac disease. Study at large: TRG cohort coeliac patients averaged 16.0 years; controls averaged nearly 55.

Germline CDR1 and CDR2: EGSNGY and YDSYNSKV. Trimming at V came to 0 bases and at J to 9 bases, leaving 10 bases not matched to a gene. The length of the CDR3 is 15 residues. Each case's genomic DNA was extracted from ten roughly 5.5-µm formalin-fixed paraffin-embedded scrolls. General study points: Reported leave-one-out accuracy of TRD kmer clustering was over 85%.

This receptor was taken from a human donor with celiac disease. V gene TRGV2 combines with J gene TRGJP2. Sequenced input: a duodenal biopsy. This CDR3 is CATWDGPTSYWIKTF. The CDR3 DNA is TGTGCCACCTGGGACGGGCCCACTTCATATTGGATCAAGACGTTT.